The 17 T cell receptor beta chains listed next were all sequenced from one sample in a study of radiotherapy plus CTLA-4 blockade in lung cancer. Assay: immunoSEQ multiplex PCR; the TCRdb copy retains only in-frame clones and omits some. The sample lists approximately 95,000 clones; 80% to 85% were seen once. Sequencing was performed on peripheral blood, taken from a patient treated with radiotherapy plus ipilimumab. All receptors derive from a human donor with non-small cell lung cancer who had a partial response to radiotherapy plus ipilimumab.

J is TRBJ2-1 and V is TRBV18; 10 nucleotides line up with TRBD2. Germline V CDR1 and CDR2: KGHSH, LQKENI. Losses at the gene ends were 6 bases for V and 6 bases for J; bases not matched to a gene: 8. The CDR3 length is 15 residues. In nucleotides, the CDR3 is TGTGCCAGCTCCCTGAGTAGCGGGGGGCGCAATGAGCAGTTCTTC. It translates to CASSLSSGGRNEQFF.

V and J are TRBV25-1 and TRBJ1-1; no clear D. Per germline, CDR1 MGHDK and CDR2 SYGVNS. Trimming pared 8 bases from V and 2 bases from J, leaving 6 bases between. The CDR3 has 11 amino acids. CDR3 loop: CASRQNTEAFF. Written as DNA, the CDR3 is TGTGCCAGCCGACAAAACACTGAAGCTTTCTTT.

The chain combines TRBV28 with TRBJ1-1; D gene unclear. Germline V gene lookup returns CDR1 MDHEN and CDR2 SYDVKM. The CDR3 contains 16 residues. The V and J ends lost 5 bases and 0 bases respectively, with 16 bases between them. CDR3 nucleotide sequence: TGTGCCAGCAGTCGCCCGAGGGCAGGCTTGAACACTGAAGCTTTCTTT. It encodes CASSRPRAGLNTEAFF.

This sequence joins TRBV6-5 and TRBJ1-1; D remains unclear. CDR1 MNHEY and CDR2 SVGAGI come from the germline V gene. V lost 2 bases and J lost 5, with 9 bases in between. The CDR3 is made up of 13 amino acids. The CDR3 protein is CASSYPGITEAFF. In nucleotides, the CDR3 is TGTGCCAGCAGTTACCCGGGGATTACTGAAGCTTTCTTT.

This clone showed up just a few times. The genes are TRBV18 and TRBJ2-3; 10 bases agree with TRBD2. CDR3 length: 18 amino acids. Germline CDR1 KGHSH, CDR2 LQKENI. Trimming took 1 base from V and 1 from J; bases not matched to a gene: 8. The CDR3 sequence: CASSPLASGSGGTDTQYF. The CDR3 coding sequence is TGTGCCAGCTCACCACTGGCTAGCGGGAGCGGCGGCACAGATACGCAGTATTTT.

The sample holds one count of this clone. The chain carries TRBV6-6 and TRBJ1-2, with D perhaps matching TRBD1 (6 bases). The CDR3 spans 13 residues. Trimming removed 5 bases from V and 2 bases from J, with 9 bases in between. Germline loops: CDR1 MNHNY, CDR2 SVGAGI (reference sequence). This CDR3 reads CASSPGQNYGYTF. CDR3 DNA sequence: TGTGCCAGCAGTCCTGGACAGAACTATGGCTACACCTTC.

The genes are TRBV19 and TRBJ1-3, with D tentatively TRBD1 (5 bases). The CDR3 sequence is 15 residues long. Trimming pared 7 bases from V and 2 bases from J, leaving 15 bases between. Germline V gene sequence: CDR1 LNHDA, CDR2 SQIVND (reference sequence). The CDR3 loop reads CASTPRQPTGNTIYF. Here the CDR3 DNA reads TGTGCCAGTACCCCTCGACAGCCAACTGGAAACACCATATATTTT.

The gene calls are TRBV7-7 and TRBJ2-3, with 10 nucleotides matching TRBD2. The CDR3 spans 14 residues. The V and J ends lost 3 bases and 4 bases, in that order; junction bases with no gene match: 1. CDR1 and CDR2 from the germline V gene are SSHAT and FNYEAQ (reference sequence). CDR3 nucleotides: TGTGCCAGCAGCTTCGGGACTAGCGCAGATACGCAGTATTTT. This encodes CASSFGTSADTQYF. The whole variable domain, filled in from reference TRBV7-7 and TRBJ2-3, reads GAGVSQSPRYKVTKRGQDVTLRCDPISSHATLYWYQQALGQGPEFLTYFNYEAQPDKSGLPSDRFSAERPEGSISTLTIQRTEQRDSAMYRCASSFGTSADTQYFGPGTRLTVL.

CDR3 sequence reads: CASSIGGTGEETQYF. The CDR3, as DNA: TGTGCCAGTAGTATAGGGGGGACAGGGGAAGAGACCCAGTACTTC. V and J are TRBV19 and TRBJ2-5, with 10 positions matching TRBD1. V shed 1 base, J shed 3 bases, and the junction held 2 bases outside the gene matches. CDR1 is LNHDA and CDR2 is SQIVND in the germline V gene (reference sequence). This CDR3 spans 15 amino acids.

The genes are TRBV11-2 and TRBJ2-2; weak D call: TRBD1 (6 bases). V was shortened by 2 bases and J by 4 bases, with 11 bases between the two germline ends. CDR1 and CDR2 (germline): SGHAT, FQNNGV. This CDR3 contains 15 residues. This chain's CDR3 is CASSLQGHITGELFF. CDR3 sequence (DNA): TGTGCCAGCAGCTTACAGGGGCATATCACCGGGGAGCTGTTTTTT. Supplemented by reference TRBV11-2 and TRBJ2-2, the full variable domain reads EAGVAQSPRYKIIEKRQSVAFWCNPISGHATLYWYQQILGQGPKLLIQFQNNGVVDDSQLPKDRFSAERLKGVDSTLKIQPAKLEDSAVYLCASSLQGHITGELFFGEGSRLTVL.

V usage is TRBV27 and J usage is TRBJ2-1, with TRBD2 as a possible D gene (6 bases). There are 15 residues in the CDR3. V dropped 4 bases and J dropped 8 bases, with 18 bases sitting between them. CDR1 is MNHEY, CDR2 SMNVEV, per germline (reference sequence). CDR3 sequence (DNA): TGTGCCAGCAGTTCCCCCCGGGAGTTCGAAGATGAGCAGTTCTTC. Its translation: CASSSPREFEDEQFF.

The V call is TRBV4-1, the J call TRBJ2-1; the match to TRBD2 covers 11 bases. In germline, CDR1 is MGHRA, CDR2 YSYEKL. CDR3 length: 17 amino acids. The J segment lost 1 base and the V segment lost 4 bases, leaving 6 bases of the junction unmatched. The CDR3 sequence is CASSLGTSGYSYNEQFF. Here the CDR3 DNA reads TGCGCCAGCAGCCTGGGGACTAGCGGTTATTCCTACAATGAGCAGTTCTTC.

The CDR3 DNA follows: TGTGCCAGCAGCTTAGGTTCCCAGGGGCCTTTAGCCAAAAACATTCAGTACTTC. Translated, it gives CASSLGSQGPLAKNIQYF. The V call is TRBV13, the J call TRBJ2-4; D might be TRBD1 (6 bases). V dropped 0 bases and J dropped 0 bases, with 15 bases sitting between them. The CDR3 spans 18 residues. The germline V gene encodes CDR1 PRHDT and CDR2 FYEKMQ (reference sequence).

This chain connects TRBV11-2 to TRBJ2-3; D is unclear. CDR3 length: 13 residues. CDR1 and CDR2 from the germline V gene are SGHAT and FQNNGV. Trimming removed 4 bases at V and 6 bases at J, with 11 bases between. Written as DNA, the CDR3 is TGTGCCAGCAGCTCCCAATTAGTGGATACGCAGTATTTT. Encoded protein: CASSSQLVDTQYF.

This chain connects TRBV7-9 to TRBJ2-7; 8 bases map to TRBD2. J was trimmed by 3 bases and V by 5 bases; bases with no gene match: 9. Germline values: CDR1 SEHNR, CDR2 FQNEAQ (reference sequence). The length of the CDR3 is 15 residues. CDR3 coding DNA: TGTGCCAGCAGCCCTGGAGGAGCGGGAGACTACGAGCAGTACTTC. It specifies CASSPGGAGDYEQYF.

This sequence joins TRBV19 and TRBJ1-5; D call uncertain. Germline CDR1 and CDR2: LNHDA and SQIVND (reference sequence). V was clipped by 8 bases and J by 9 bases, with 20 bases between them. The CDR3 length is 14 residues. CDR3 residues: CASQYGVRGRPQHF. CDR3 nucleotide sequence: TGTGCCAGTCAGTATGGGGTCCGGGGTCGGCCCCAGCATTTT.

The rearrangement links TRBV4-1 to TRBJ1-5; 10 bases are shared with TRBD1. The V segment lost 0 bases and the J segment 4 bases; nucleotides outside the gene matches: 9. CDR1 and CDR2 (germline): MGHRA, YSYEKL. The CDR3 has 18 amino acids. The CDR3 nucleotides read TGCGCCAGCAGCCAAGATGTAGACGGACAGGGGGTAAATCAGCCCCAGCATTTT. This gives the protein CASSQDVDGQGVNQPQHF.